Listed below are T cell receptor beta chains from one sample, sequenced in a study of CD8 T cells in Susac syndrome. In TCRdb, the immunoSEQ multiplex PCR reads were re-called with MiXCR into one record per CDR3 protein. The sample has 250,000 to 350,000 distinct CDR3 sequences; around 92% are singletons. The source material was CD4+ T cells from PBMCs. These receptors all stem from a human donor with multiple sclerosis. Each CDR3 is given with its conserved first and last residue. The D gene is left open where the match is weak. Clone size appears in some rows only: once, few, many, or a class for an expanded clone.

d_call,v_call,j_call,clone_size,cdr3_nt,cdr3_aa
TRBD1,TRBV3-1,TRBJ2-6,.,TGTGCCAGCAGCCAAGCGGGACAGGTGAGCTCTGGGGCCAACGTCCTGACTTTC,CASSQAGQVSSGANVLTF
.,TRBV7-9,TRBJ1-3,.,TGTGCCAGCAGCTTTGGGACGGCCGGAGTCTCTGGAAACACCATATATTTT,CASSFGTAGVSGNTIYF
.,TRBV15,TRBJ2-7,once,TGTGCCACCAGCAGAGATCGGTGGACCCCGGTGCAGTACTTC,CATSRDRWTPVQYF
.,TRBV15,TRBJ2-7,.,TGTGCCACCAGCAGAGATCGGTTCTACGAGCAGTACTTC,CATSRDRFYEQYF
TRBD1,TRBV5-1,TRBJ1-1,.,TGCGCCAGCAGCCCGCGGATCTGGACAGGGGCAATGAACACTGAAGCTTTCTTT,CASSPRIWTGAMNTEAFF
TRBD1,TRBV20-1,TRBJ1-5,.,TGCAGTGCTAGAGTAAATACAGGGGCGTATAGCAATCAGCCCCAGCATTTT,CSARVNTGAYSNQPQHF
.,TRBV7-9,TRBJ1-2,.,TGTGCCAGCAGCCCGCGGGCTCTCGGGAGGTATGGCTACACCTTC,CASSPRALGRYGYTF
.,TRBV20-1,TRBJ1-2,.,TGCAGTGCTGCCAAGGAGCACTATGGCTACACCTTC,CSAAKEHYGYTF
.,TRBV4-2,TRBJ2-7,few,TGTGCCAGCAGCCAAGTGGGGCAGGGAGGCGAGCAGTACTTC,CASSQVGQGGEQYF
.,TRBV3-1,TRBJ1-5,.,TGTGCCAGCAGAAATCAGCCCCAGCATTTT,CASRNQPQHF